A single sample is the source of the 9 T cell receptor beta chains below, sequenced in a study of long-term antiretroviral therapy in people with HIV. Assay version v3.0 of immunoSEQ was used, and it was run at survey level. Libraries were prepared by immunoSEQ multiplex PCR; TCRdb keeps only in-frame clonotypes and omits some of them. The table has fewer than 45,000 clones, 94% seen once. The starting material was unsorted PBMCs, obtained 4.1 years after starting antiretroviral therapy. These receptors all stem from a woman aged 45-65 years with HIV.

This clone was observed a single time. This chain links TRBV6-1 with TRBJ1-5; D is unclear. The CDR3 runs to 14 residues. Per germline, CDR1 MNHNS and CDR2 SASEGT. The V gene lost 2 bases and the J gene lost 2 bases, with 7 bases spanning the gap. The CDR3 bases are TGTGCCAGCAGTGAATTGTGGGGCAATCAGCCCCAGCATTTT. It translates to CASSELWGNQPQHF.

The V call is TRBV6-5, the J call TRBJ2-1; no reliable D call. The CDR3 has 12 residues. In germline, CDR1 is MNHEY, CDR2 SVGAGI. The V and J ends lost 4 bases and 7 bases respectively, with 8 bases between them. CDR3 coding DNA: TGTGCCAGCAGTTCATGGGGTAATGAGCAGTTCTTC. Its protein product is CASSSWGNEQFF.

The chain recombines TRBV7-9 with TRBJ2-5; 9 bases fit TRBD2. The CDR3 is 15 residues long. J gave up 5 bases and V 2 bases, and 6 bases lay outside the gene matches. Germline V gene sequence: CDR1 SEHNR, CDR2 FQNEAQ (reference sequence). The CDR3 nucleotides read TGTGCCAGCAGCTTATTTAGCGGGGGAATGGAGACCCAGTACTTC. This gives the protein CASSLFSGGMETQYF.

This clone was counted a single time. The V gene is TRBV11-2, the J gene TRBJ1-1, with TRBD1 matching over 8 bases. V trimming: 4 bases; J trimming: 0 bases; junction bases outside the gene matches: 7. The CDR3 is 16 amino acids. CDR1 SGHAT and CDR2 FQNNGV come from the germline V gene. CDR3 residues: CASSSQTGAVNTEAFF. The CDR3 region has the DNA TGTGCCAGCAGCTCGCAGACAGGGGCCGTGAACACTGAAGCTTTCTTT.

This chain connects TRBV14 to TRBJ2-3; D uncertain. Germline CDR1 reads SGHDN; CDR2 reads FVKESK. This CDR3 comprises 16 residues. Trimming left V 2 bases short and J 6 bases short, with 18 bases between. CDR3 sequence (DNA): TGTGCCAGCAGCCAACAAAGGAGTAGACGGGCGGATACGCAGTATTTT. Translation: CASSQQRSRRADTQYF.

V and J are TRBV11-1 and TRBJ2-5; 8 nucleotides line up with TRBD2. CDR3 length equals 13 residues. Germline V gene lookup returns CDR1 SGHAT and CDR2 FQDESV (reference sequence). With 4 bases clipped from V and 3 bases from J, the junction kept 1 base outside the gene matches. CDR3 sequence (DNA): TGTGCCAGCAGCTCGGGAGGGAAAGAGACCCAGTACTTC. This codes for CASSSGGKETQYF.

The gene calls are TRBV15 and TRBJ2-3; D might be TRBD1 or TRBD2, each matching 5 bases. Per the germline V gene, CDR1 is LNHNV and CDR2 is YYDKDF (reference sequence). The CDR3 runs to 14 residues. Trimming took 0 bases from V and 7 from J, leaving 11 bases between them. For the CDR3, the DNA is TGTGCCACCAGCAGAGAGGGACGCCTGCATACGCAGTATTTT. Residues: CATSREGRLHTQYF.

The chain uses TRBV28 and TRBJ2-7; 8 bases agree with TRBD1. CDR3 size: 17 residues. Trimming removed 5 bases from V and 4 bases from J; junction bases left unmatched: 16. From germline, CDR1 is MDHEN and CDR2 SYDVKM. CDR3 in amino acids: CASSDSWSGTGVYEQYF. CDR3 in DNA: TGTGCCAGCAGTGACTCCTGGTCCGGGACAGGTGTGTACGAGCAGTACTTC.

The V and J genes are TRBV7-2 and TRBJ1-3, with D uncertain. The CDR3 totals 13 residues. V gave up 1 base and J gave up 2 bases, with 3 bases separating them. Germline CDR1 reads SGHTA; CDR2 reads FQGNSA. CDR3 coding DNA: TGTGCCAGCAGCTTAGGCCCTGGAAACACCATATATTTT. Its translation: CASSLGPGNTIYF. Full variable domain (missing parts from reference TRBV7-2 and TRBJ1-3): GAGVSQSPSNKVTEKGKDVELRCDPISGHTALYWYRQSLGQGLEFLIYFQGNSAPDKSGLPSDRFSAERTGGSVSTLTIQRTQQEDSAVYLCASSLGPGNTIYFGEGSWLTVV.